The present T cell receptor (beta chain) was sequenced within a study of blood T cell repertoires in COVID-19. Study at large: Specimens from acute and convalescent COVID-19 originated in the United States, Italy and Spain. In each case, the material was cDNA or gDNA derived from T cells, B-cell-depleted T cells, or PBMCs.

To note about this clone: The same CDR3 can be traced to other DNA sequences in this sample.

Original analysis: How many nucleated cells were present was estimated from reference gene primer amplification. Here immunoSEQ multiplex PCR was the method, and the copy in TCRdb shows in-frame clones only, minus some. The V and J calls and clone size come from that table; D and trimming were worked out from the DNA. The sample gives about 300,000 clones, 70% to 90% of which show up once; approximately 7.2% is in the top ten. CDR3 size: 14 residues. Germline V gives CDR1 LNHDA, CDR2 SQIVND (reference sequence). J lost 3 bases, V lost 4 bases, and 3 bases had no gene match. V is TRBV19 and J is TRBJ2-7; TRBD1 matches 10 bases. This TCR derives from a woman aged 30 to 39 who had recovered from COVID-19. The sample was peripheral blood. This chain's CDR3 is CASSTRTGGYEQYF. The CDR3 DNA reads TGTGCCAGTAGTACACGGACAGGGGGCTACGAGCAGTACTTC.